In its sample, the clone carrying this T cell receptor (beta chain) was seen once. Its antigen is as yet unknown. The data belong to a study of cytomegalovirus exposure and HLA in healthy donors. The study ran its PCR with 60 Vbeta and 13 Jbeta primers. Only in-frame clones appear in the TCRdb table, and some are missing; sequencing was by immunoSEQ multiplex PCR. Of over 95,000 clones listed, over 60% are singletons. The CDR3 is made up of 14 amino acids. Germline V gene data show CDR1 as KGHSH and CDR2 as LQKENI. Trimming took 3 bases from V and 5 from J, leaving 12 bases between them. The study's findings and limits: Later on, analysis showed that most CMV-associated TCR beta chains appeared to be HLA-restricted.

The chain recombines TRBV18 with TRBJ2-3; a possible D gene is TRBD1 (6 bases). The clonotype comes from a female donor in good health and CMV-seronegative. Sequences were obtained from PBMCs. CDR3 protein: CASSPGTRGDTQYF. As DNA, the CDR3 is TGTGCCAGCTCACCGGGGACAAGGGGAGATACGCAGTATTTT.